This T cell receptor (beta chain) was recorded in a study of T-cell reconstitution after alpha-beta-depleted transplantation in children. Study-wide results and limits: T-cell counts and diversity were attributed mostly to newly produced T cells one year after transplant. Reported findings indicate that, about two months after transplant, alpha-beta T cells came from several hundred expanded clones, which were derived from non-depleted graft cells.

A library of TCRbeta sequences, prepared with unique molecular identifiers, was generated. TCRdb ran MiXCR on the PCR reads and lists one entry per CDR3 protein. The sample consists of more than 85,000 distinct CDR3 sequences, roughly 7.6% of them appearing once. This clonotype was recorded at least ten times. Its specificity is unknown. The CDR3 is 13 residues long. Germline loops: CDR1 SSHAT, CDR2 FNYEAQ (reference sequence). The V and J ends lost 4 bases and 7 bases respectively, with 13 bases between them. The material was PBMCs, obtained before TCRalphabeta/CD19-depleted stem cell transplant. The TCR originated in a boy aged 2 to 9 with acute lymphoblastic leukemia, due to receive a stem cell transplant. The chain combines TRBV7-7 with TRBJ2-5, with D perhaps matching TRBD2 (6 bases). The CDR3 reads CASSSTSSGTQYF. DNA for the CDR3: TGTGCCAGCAGCTCGACTAGTTCGGGGACCCAGTACTTC. The variable domain in full, with the rest retrieved from reference TRBV7-7 and TRBJ2-5, is GAGVSQSPRYKVTKRGQDVTLRCDPISSHATLYWYQQALGQGPEFLTYFNYEAQPDKSGLPSDRFSAERPEGSISTLTIQRTEQRDSAMYRCASSSTSSGTQYFGPGTRLLVL.